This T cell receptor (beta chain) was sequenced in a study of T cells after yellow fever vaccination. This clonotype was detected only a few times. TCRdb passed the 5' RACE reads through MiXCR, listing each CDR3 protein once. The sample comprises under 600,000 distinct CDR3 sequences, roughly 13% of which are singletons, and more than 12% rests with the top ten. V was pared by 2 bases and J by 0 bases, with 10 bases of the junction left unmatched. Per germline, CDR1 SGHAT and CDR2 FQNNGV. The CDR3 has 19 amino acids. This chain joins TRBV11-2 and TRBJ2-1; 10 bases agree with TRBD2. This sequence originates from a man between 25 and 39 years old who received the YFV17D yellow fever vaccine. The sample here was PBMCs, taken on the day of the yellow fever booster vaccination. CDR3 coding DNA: TGTGCCAGCAGCTTACGGGGCCTAGCGGGAGCCGGCTCCTACAATGAGCAGTTCTTC. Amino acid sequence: CASSLRGLAGAGSYNEQFF. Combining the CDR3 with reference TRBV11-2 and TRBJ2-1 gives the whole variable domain EAGVAQSPRYKIIEKRQSVAFWCNPISGHATLYWYQQILGQGPKLLIQFQNNGVVDDSQLPKDRFSAERLKGVDSTLKIQPAKLEDSAVYLCASSLRGLAGAGSYNEQFFGPGTRLTVL.